This T cell receptor (beta chain) appears in the sequencing data of a study of T cells in Graves' hyperthyroidism and ophthalmopathy. This clonotype was counted ten times or more. The antigen is unknown. Study-wide points: Most clonotypes expanded in the thyroid (above 0.001) were also present in blood. A model of 13 V-J pairs discriminated ophthalmopathy from stable hyperthyroidism.

Amplified regions were TCR beta CDR3 sequences from RNA transcripts. First-round RT-PCR with HTBI primers amplified the TCR CDR3 region. TCRdb analysed the multiplex PCR reads with MiXCR anew, one entry per CDR3 protein. The repertoire includes over 250,000 distinct CDR3 sequences, less than 30% of them detected once, and about 30% sits in the top ten. Sequencing was done on a sample of blood. The sequence derives from a middle-aged man with Graves' hyperthyroidism that later progressed to Graves' ophthalmopathy.

The CDR3 bases are TGTGCCAGCAGCTTAGTCTATTCCACCTACGAGCAGTACTTC. Residues: CASSLVYSTYEQYF. The V gene is TRBV11-2, the J gene TRBJ2-7, with unresolved D. The CDR3 has 14 amino acids. V shed 1 base and J shed 2 bases, with 9 bases lying between them. CDR1 and CDR2 from the germline V gene are SGHAT and FQNNGV.